What follows describes a single TCR beta chain. Its antigen is not identified. Cells were stimulated with CMV-infected fibroblast lysates at 10 ug/mL. Memory cells lacking CD40L and CD69 with high CD45RO were sorted. PBMCs were depleted of CD8+ T cells before stimulation. These data come from a study of persistence of HIV-infected CD4 T cells. Study-wide background: The sample holds CD4+ T cells responsive to CMV or HIV-1 Gag.

The immunoSEQ assay was version 4, run in survey mode. The method was immunoSEQ multiplex PCR; TCRdb's version includes in-frame clones alone and lacks a portion of them. The data contain some 31,000 clones, roughly four fifths of them singletons. The sequence derives from an adult man with HIV who was CMV-seropositive. Sequences were derived from CD4+ T cells sorted from PBMCs after 18-hour stimulation, sampled from a patient who received antiretroviral therapy.

CDR3 bases: TGTGCCACCAGTGATCCTGGTTACGGGCAGTTCTTC. Translated, it gives CATSDPGYGQFF. The V gene is TRBV24-1, the J gene TRBJ2-1, with D uncertain. Trimming stripped 3 bases from V and 12 bases from J, with 11 bases between. This CDR3 contains 12 residues. Looked up from germline, CDR1 is KGHDR and CDR2 is SFDVKD.